The T cell receptor beta chain under discussion was sequenced for a study of cytomegalovirus exposure and HLA in healthy donors (dated by TCRdb to about 2017). Study-level background: An earlier analysis of some 600 of the donors reported roughly 300 Gb of sequence data and some 110 million unique TCR beta sequences obtained from about 179 million T cells. An early release covering 550 to 650 HLA-typed donors comprised about 300 gigabases of sequencing data and about 90 million unique TCR sequences. Of the 398 genotyped donors, 80% to 90% were placed in the genetic ancestry cluster associated with self-reported Caucasian donors. The study was designed to test whether signatures of past pathogen exposure could be identified by cataloging public T cell receptors. The study profiled the T cell repertoires of approximately 700 subjects by immunosequencing and related them to cytomegalovirus serostatus. Along with the roughly 710-subject first cohort, a separate validation cohort of over a hundred different subjects was used. To predict cytomegalovirus infection status, the study brought together high-throughput TCR immunosequencing, statistical association of individual TCRs with disease status, and machine learning. A later analysis re-examined previously published TCR beta repertoires from more than 600 donors and added high-resolution HLA genotyping to investigate patterns of TCR occurrence. Rather than using new phenotypic data, the later analysis identified candidate immune exposures from TCR beta sequences and from how often those sequences occurred across donors. An earlier analysis of nearly 600 of the donors applied high-throughput TCR beta sequencing to assess whether each TCR beta V gene segment acted as functional or pseudogenic. Alongside the repertoire data, information on donor age, sex, ethnicity and CMV serostatus was compiled. A later genetic analysis used genome-wide SNP genotypes for about 55% of the 666 donors, treating that subset as a discovery cohort. All discovery cohort repertoires had been generated using a single sequencing platform. Class I and class II HLA loci were covered by the typing at four-digit resolution. Typing coverage varied by locus: about 620-640 donors for A, B, C, DRB1 and DQB1; more than 500 for DQA1; approximately 570 for DPA1; approximately 450 for DPB1. Roughly five DR-DQ haplotypes were handled as single units for association and clustering, since linkage in the cohort was strong. On average, roughly 250,000 unique TCR beta nucleotide sequences were sequenced per donor among several hundred genotyped donors of the cohort, with 15% to 20% of those sequences being non-productive. What the work shows at the level of the full study, not this receptor alone: The presence/absence analyses assumed that sequencing depth was roughly uniform across donors, and that assumption may not be true. In a later analysis, HLA-associated TCR beta chains were found to be more clonally expanded and to have lower generation probabilities than equally common non-associated chains. Broadly in line with IMGT annotations, most TCR beta V segments showed up in productive rearrangements about 87% or about 30% of the time in an earlier analysis of under 700 of the donors. A later analysis found that most CMV-associated TCR beta chains appeared HLA-restricted, with HLA associations seemingly driven largely by CMV exposure. The sequencing pipeline was judged likely to have produced a cluster of highly shared sequence variants as a technical artifact. HLA typing was unavailable for some donors at each locus, so association tests used only the typed subset. Because counts were too low, more than 15 rarely observed V segments, including chromosome 9 orphons, were left out of the earlier analysis of 587 of the donors. It was suggested by the authors that the approach could potentially be generalized to other disease states and immunological phenotypes. In a later analysis, several top co-occurrence clusters were reported to appear linked to parvovirus B19, influenza, CMV and Epstein-Barr virus. A further reported finding was that TCR beta sequences accurately predicted the HLA-A and HLA-B alleles for most subjects in the first cohort. In a later analysis, TCR association rates were found to vary across HLA loci, with the most associated TCRs seen for DRB1 alleles and the fewest for HLA-C alleles. In a later genetic analysis, a missense DCLRE1C variant was associated with V-gene and J-gene trimming of TCR beta chains, and the association was replicated in an independent cohort. In a later genetic analysis, fewer N-insertions in productive TCRs were reported among donors in an Asian-associated ancestry cluster than the roughly 710-donor mean. Cytomegalovirus status was reported to be diagnosed by the classifier with high specificity and sensitivity in both the original and validation cohorts. While some public TCRs were present in many individuals, most TCR sequences turned up only very rarely across donors. The cohort was sequenced for TCR beta chains only, and without alpha or paired-chain data the features that could be detected were limited. Immune exposure information for the cohort was limited to CMV serostatus. The study listed 150 to 200 TCR beta chains as associated with cytomegalovirus. In a later analysis, about 17,000 TCR beta sequences were associated with specific HLA alleles at a false discovery rate of 0.05. When HLA alleles, especially DR and DQ, strongly co-occurred, TCR associations were difficult to assign to individual alleles. Linkage disequilibrium might explain the correlated functional status among segregating V segments, but an unknown experimental factor could not be excluded. In vitro tests confirmed that a few of the cytomegalovirus-associated TCR beta chains recognize cytomegalovirus antigens.

The cohort consisted of more than 650 healthy bone marrow donors. All cohort members were sampled while nominally healthy, although unrecorded immune exposures were likely present. The donor tested CMV seronegative, placing the donor among the approximately 400 seronegative members of the cohort. A peripheral blood sample was collected from each donor, and TCR beta sequencing was performed on peripheral blood mononuclear cells. The Qiagen DNeasy Blood Extraction Kit was used to extract genomic DNA from the blood cell samples. Receptor libraries were prepared by the immunoSEQ multiplex PCR assay. A mixture of 60 forward primers for TCR Vbeta segments and 13 reverse primers for TCR Jbeta segments was used in the multiplex PCR. The CDR3 region of rearranged TCR beta genes was amplified from genomic DNA by a multiplex PCR assay. The amplified TCR beta libraries were sequenced on the Illumina HiSeq System as 87-base-pair reads. The published analysis was carried out like this. Across the 640 or so repertoires, a later analysis counted some 81 million unique TCR beta chains, approximately 12 million of which were shared by at least two donors. A nearest-neighbor algorithm error-corrected the raw reads and collapsed the reads into unique sequences, merging closely related sequences to remove PCR and sequencing errors. V, D and J gene segments were assigned by aligning CDR3 sequences to IMGT reference sequences. Each retained sequence needed at least a six-nucleotide match to both a V gene segment and a J gene segment. A rearrangement was called productive if the CDR3 had no stop codons and remained in frame with V and J, and every other rearrangement was called non-productive. Following IMGT convention, CDR3 was defined as the stretch from the second conserved V-encoded cysteine to the conserved J-encoded phenylalanine. Sequences without an unambiguous match to a single V gene segment were excluded from the earlier analysis of almost 600 of the donors. An earlier analysis of fewer than 650 of the donors classified V segments as functional when productive rearrangements were above 56.7% and as segregating when the standard deviation between donors was above 5%. A statistical classification framework was built to diagnose cytomegalovirus status from the catalog of TCR beta chain sequences. In a later analysis, V and J genes were assigned by comparing TCR nucleotide sequences against IMGT/GENE-DB human TR gene sequences. In a later analysis, CDR3 sequences and most-parsimonious VDJ recombination scenarios were assigned using the TCRdist pipeline. In a later analysis, every TCR beta chain was defined by the combination of its CDR3 amino acid sequence and its V-gene family, and reads without a unique V-gene family were dropped. As a way to deal with suspected cross-contamination and a sequencing artifact, a later analysis dropped 450 to 700 nucleotide sequences that were highly shared and had low generation probability. In a later analysis, a clonal expansion index for each public chain was calculated from normalized within-repertoire ranks of inferred template counts. In a later analysis, generation probabilities were computed using a VDJ recombination model fitted to out-of-frame rearrangements, and the results were checked against IGoR. In a later analysis, TCR-TCR, TCR-HLA and TCR-CMV co-occurrence was scored with hypergeometric tests, and a repertoire-size bias correction was applied to TCR pairs. False discovery rates were estimated in a later analysis by permuting HLA or CMV assignments 20 times. In a later analysis, co-occurring TCRs were grouped using DBSCAN, and TCRdist sequence similarity was added for clustering within HLA-allele-positive subsets. Repertoires with fewer than 30,000 or more than 120,000 public chains were left out of co-occurrence clustering, as were a few repertoires with anomalous nucleotide sharing. Not all clones reach the TCRdb copy of this immuneACCESS table, which keeps in-frame sequences only. Checked studies attribute under half of the gap to unresolved V genes and leave the rest unexplained. The DNA gave D and trimming, while V, J and clone size come from that table. A total of hundreds of thousands of clones appear in this sample, 70% to 85% of them only once. 0.5% to 0.7% of the sample comes from the top ten.

This clone was seen a handful of times. This receptor's antigen is unknown. It has no much larger one-base neighbor in the sample; base qualities were not kept. The TCR was taken from a woman in her thirties or forties in good health and CMV-seronegative. The sequenced sample was PBMCs.

The DNA reads TGTGCCAGCAGCCTATGGGACAGGGATGGGAACACTGAAGCTTTCTTT. This sequence encodes CASSLWDRDGNTEAFF. The sequence is built from TRBV7-3 and TRBJ1-1, with 9 bases matching TRBD1. There are 16 amino acids in the CDR3, from cysteine to phenylalanine inclusive. Only the CDR3 DNA is retained, 48 bases long and in frame from the first base. The germline V gene provides CDR1 SGHTA and CDR2 FQGTGA. For this chain, trimming is 5 bases at the V end and 1 base at the J end, and the number of junction bases without a gene match is 8.